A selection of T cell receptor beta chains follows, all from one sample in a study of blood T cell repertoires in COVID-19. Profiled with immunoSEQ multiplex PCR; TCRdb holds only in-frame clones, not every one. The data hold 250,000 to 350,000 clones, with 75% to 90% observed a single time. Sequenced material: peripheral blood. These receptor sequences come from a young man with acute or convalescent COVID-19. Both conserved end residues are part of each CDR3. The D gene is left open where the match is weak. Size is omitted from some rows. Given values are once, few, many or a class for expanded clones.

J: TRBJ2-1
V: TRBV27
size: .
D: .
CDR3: CASSRLDNEQFF
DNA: TGTGCCAGCAGCAGACTTGACAATGAGCAGTTCTTC

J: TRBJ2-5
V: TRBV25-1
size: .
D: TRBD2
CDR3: CASSAGAGWYQETQYF
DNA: TGTGCCAGCAGTGCCGGAGCGGGATGGTACCAAGAGACCCAGTACTTC

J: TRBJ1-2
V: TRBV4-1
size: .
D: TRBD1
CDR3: CASSQETGSYGYTF
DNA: TGCGCCAGCAGCCAAGAGACAGGGAGCTATGGCTACACCTTC

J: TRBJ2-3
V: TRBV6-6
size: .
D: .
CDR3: CASSSSGSTDTQYF
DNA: TGTGCCAGCAGTAGCAGCGGGAGCACAGATACGCAGTATTTT

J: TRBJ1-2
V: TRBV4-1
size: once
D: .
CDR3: CASSPLRVPPEDGYTF
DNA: TGCGCCAGCAGCCCCCTCCGGGTCCCCCCCGAAGATGGCTACACCTTC

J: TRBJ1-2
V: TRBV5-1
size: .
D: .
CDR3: CASSFLGDNDYGYTF
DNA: TGCGCCAGCAGCTTTTTAGGGGACAACGACTATGGCTACACCTTC

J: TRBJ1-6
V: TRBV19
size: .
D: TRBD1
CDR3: CASSIVQRGLNNSPLHF
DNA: TGTGCCAGTAGTATAGTCCAGAGGGGGCTAAATAATTCACCCCTCCACTTT

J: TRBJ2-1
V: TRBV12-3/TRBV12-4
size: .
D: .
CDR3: CASSIVDEQFF
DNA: TGTGCCAGCAGTATCGTTGATGAGCAGTTCTTC

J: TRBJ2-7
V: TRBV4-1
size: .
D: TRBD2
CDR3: CASSQVGRGEGTYEQYF
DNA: TGCGCCAGCAGCCAAGTTGGCCGCGGGGAGGGAACCTACGAGCAGTACTTC

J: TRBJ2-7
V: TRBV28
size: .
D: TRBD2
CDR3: CASSFTRGLAGEQYF
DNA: TGTGCCAGCAGTTTCACCCGGGGACTAGCTGGGGAGCAGTACTTC

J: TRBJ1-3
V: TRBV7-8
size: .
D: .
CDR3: CASSLVGSKGNTIYF
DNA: TGTGCCAGCAGCTTAGTAGGGAGTAAAGGAAACACCATATATTTT

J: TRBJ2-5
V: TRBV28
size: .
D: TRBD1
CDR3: CASSLTGPQETQYF
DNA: TGTGCCAGCAGTTTGACAGGGCCACAAGAGACCCAGTACTTC

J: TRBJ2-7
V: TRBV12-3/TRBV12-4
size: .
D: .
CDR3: CASSLAQLYEQYF
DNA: TGTGCCAGCAGTTTAGCACAGCTTTACGAGCAGTACTTC

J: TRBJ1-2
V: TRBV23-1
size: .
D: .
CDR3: CASGVEGPPYGYTF
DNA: TGCGCCAGCGGCGTGGAGGGGCCCCCCTATGGCTACACCTTC

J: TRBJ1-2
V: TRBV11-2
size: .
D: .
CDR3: CASSLIQARPYGYTF
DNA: TGTGCCAGCAGCCTAATCCAGGCGCGACCTTATGGCTACACCTTC

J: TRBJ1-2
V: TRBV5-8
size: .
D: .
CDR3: CASSSSRGDYGYTF
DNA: TGTGCCAGCAGTTCCTCCCGGGGAGACTATGGCTACACCTTC

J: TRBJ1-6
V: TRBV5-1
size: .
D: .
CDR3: CASSSERYNSPLHF
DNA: TGCGCCAGCAGCTCGGAGAGATATAATTCACCCCTCCACTTT

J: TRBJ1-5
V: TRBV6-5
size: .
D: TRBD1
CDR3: CASSWTGDQPQHF
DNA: TGTGCCAGCAGTTGGACAGGGGATCAGCCCCAGCATTTT

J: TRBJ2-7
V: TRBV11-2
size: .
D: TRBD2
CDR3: CASSPRTSGRSYEQYF
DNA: TGTGCCAGCAGCCCACGGACTAGCGGACGCTCCTACGAGCAGTACTTC

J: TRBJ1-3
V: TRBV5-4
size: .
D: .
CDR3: CASSEGTPGNTIYF
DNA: TGTGCCAGCAGCGAAGGGACACCTGGAAACACCATATATTTT

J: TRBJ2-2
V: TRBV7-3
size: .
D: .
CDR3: CASSSARTGELFF
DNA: TGTGCCAGCAGTAGCGCCCGAACCGGGGAGCTGTTTTTT

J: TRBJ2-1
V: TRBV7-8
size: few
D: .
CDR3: CASSRQAPAEQFF
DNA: TGTGCCAGCAGCAGGCAGGCGCCCGCTGAGCAGTTCTTC

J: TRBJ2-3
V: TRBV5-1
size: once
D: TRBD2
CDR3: CASSITSGGRTDTQYF
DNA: TGCGCCAGCAGCATCACTAGCGGGGGCCGCACAGATACGCAGTATTTT

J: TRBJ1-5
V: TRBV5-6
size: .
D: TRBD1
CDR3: CASSTGTVNQPQHF
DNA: TGTGCCAGCAGTACCGGGACAGTAAATCAGCCCCAGCATTTT